The clone carrying this T cell receptor beta chain was observed a single time. As yet, its antigen is unknown. This sample was taken from a study of cytomegalovirus exposure and HLA in healthy donors. In germline, CDR1 is SGHKS, CDR2 YYEKEE (reference sequence). This CDR3 is built from 16 residues. V shed 1 base and J shed 0 bases, with 13 bases lying between them. Vbeta (60) and Jbeta (13) primers were used in the PCR. The data were produced by immunoSEQ multiplex PCR, yet TCRdb's version contains in-frame clones alone and is incomplete. The data contain some 160,000 clones, about 72% of them seen just once; the ten biggest clones take up 2% to 2.5%. Study-wide points: Sequencing likely generated an artifact that appeared as a cluster of highly shared sequence variants.

The TCR comes from a man aged 50 to 59 in good health and CMV-seropositive. This rearrangement joins TRBV5-5 to TRBJ2-5; D may be TRBD1 (5 bases). Source material: PBMCs. CDR3 region: CASSLQGRTDQETQYF. The CDR3 DNA reads TGTGCCAGCAGCTTGCAGGGCAGGACCGACCAAGAGACCCAGTACTTC. The full variable domain, with the rest looked up from reference TRBV5-5 and TRBJ2-5, is DAGVTQSPTHLIKTRGQQVTLRCSPISGHKSVSWYQQVLGQGPQFIFQYYEKEERGRGNFPDRFSARQFPNYSSELNVNALLLGDSALYLCASSLQGRTDQETQYFGPGTRLLVL.